The 19 T cell receptor beta chains reported below all come from one sample, sequenced in a study of T cells in Graves' hyperthyroidism and ophthalmopathy. From RNA transcripts, TCR beta CDR3 regions were amplified. A set of HTBI primers served as the primers for a first-round RT-PCR of the TCR CDR3. Via MiXCR, TCRdb re-called the multiplex PCR reads, giving one row per CDR3 protein. The sample has 700,000 or so distinct CDR3 sequences, about 15% seen once. The specimen was blood. The receptor set was obtained from a man between 18 and 29 years old with Graves' hyperthyroidism.

A word on this clonotype: A read error may explain this, as a much larger clone is one base away. The chain is built from TRBV2 and TRBJ2-5; weak D call: TRBD2 (5 bases). Trimming removed 1 base at V and 4 bases at J, with 13 bases between. This CDR3 is built from 15 residues. The germline gives CDR1 SNHLY, CDR2 FYNNEI. CDR3: CASSEGSSSSETQYF. Written as DNA, the CDR3 is TGTGCCAGCAGTGAAGGGTCTAGCTCTTCAGAGACCCAGTACTTC. Complete variable domain (other parts from reference TRBV2 and TRBJ2-5): EPEVTQTPSHQVTQMGQEVILRCVPISNHLYFYWYRQILGQKVEFLVSFYNNEISEKSEIFDDQFSVERPDGSNFTLKIRSTKLEDSAMYFCASSEGSSSSETQYFGPGTRLLVL.

Notes on this clonotype: A single base separates this from a much larger clone, so it may be a read error. V gene TRBV30 combines with J gene TRBJ1-2; D remains ambiguous. Germline CDR1 reads GTSNPN; CDR2 reads SVGIG (reference sequence). This CDR3 contains 12 residues. The CDR3: CVWSVTIYGYTF. DNA of the CDR3: TGTGTCTGGAGTGTCACAATCTATGGCTACACCTTC.

The chain employs TRBV29-1 and TRBJ2-7, with 8 bases fitting TRBD1. The CDR3 runs to 8 residues. Germline V gene sequence: CDR1 SQVTM, CDR2 ANQGSEA. CDR3 protein: CSVWTGRV. In nucleotides, the CDR3 is TGCAGCGTTTGGACAGGGAGGGTC.

The gene calls are TRBV9 and TRBJ1-2; D is unresolved. The V gene's germline CDR1 is SGDLS and CDR2 YYNGEE. Trimming left V 4 bases short and J 6 bases short, with 22 bases between. This CDR3 spans 16 amino acids. CDR3 coding DNA: TGTGCCAGCAGCCCCGGCCCAAGGCTAACAAAGAATGGCTACACCTTC. The encoded protein is CASSPGPRLTKNGYTF.

V usage is TRBV5-5 and J usage is TRBJ1-2, with a tentative D call TRBD1 (6 bases). The germline V gene has CDR1 SGHKS and CDR2 YYEKEE (reference sequence). V lost 2 bases and J 2 bases, leaving 13 bases between the germline ends. This CDR3 is 15 amino acids long. CDR3 coding DNA: TGTGCCAGCAGCTTCCGCTTGGGGGGCAACTATGGCTACACCTTC. This codes for CASSFRLGGNYGYTF.

This clonotype came up many times. The chain joins TRBV20-1 to TRBJ2-7; D gene unclear. The V gene lost 3 bases and the J gene lost 3 bases, with 15 bases spanning the gap. Germline V lookup: CDR1 DFQATT, CDR2 SNEGSKA (reference sequence). The CDR3 is 14 residues long. The CDR3 protein is CSASPVYLGYEQYF. CDR3 in DNA: TGCAGTGCTAGTCCCGTTTATCTAGGCTACGAGCAGTACTTC.

This clonotype was counted ten times or more. The genes are TRBV28 and TRBJ2-7; D is perhaps TRBD1 or TRBD2 (5 bases each). The germline CDR1 and CDR2 sequences are MDHEN and SYDVKM. CDR3 length: 14 residues. The V end was cut by 4 bases, the J end by 3 bases, with 13 bases between. CDR3 coding DNA: TGTGCCAGCAGTTCCGGGACGGTCCTCTACGAGCAGTACTTC. Protein sequence: CASSSGTVLYEQYF.

The gene calls are TRBV7-9 and TRBJ2-3; 11 bases match TRBD2. Losses at the gene ends were 6 bases for V and 4 bases for J; bases not matched to a gene: 6. CDR1 is SEHNR and CDR2 is FQNEAQ in the germline V gene (reference sequence). The CDR3 contains 15 residues. The CDR3 region is CASSQLAGGPDTQYF. Here the CDR3 DNA reads TGTGCCAGCAGTCAGCTAGCGGGAGGTCCAGATACGCAGTATTTT.

This clonotype was found many times. The rearrangement joins TRBV7-9 to TRBJ2-3, with 9 bases identical to TRBD2. J was trimmed by 4 bases and V by 1 base; bases with no gene match: 6. This CDR3 spans 16 amino acids. Per the germline V gene, CDR1 is SEHNR and CDR2 is FQNEAQ (reference sequence). CDR3 coding DNA: TGTGCCAGCAGCTTAGTGGGTAGCGGGAGCCCAGATACGCAGTATTTT. This gives the protein CASSLVGSGSPDTQYF.

On this clonotype itself: This may be a read error, as it is one base from a much larger clone. The J gene is TRBJ2-5, the V gene TRBV29-1; 8 bases line up with TRBD1. The CDR3 runs to 14 residues. CDR1 is SQVTM, CDR2 ANQGSEA, per germline. The CDR3 loop is CSVEDGTGGETRYF. The CDR3 region has the DNA TGCAGCGTTGAAGATGGTACAGGGGGAGAGACCCGGTACTTC.

This clonotype came up many times. The CDR3 sequence: CASSLGIAGGTDTQYF. Here the CDR3 DNA reads TGTGCCAGCAGCCTCGGGATAGCGGGAGGCACAGATACGCAGTATTTT. The chain joins TRBV7-3 to TRBJ2-3; 9 bases are shared with TRBD2. Germline V lookup: CDR1 SGHTA, CDR2 FQGTGA. The CDR3 contains 16 residues. The ends lost 5 bases at V and 1 base at J; junction bases unmatched: 7.

The genes are TRBV28 and TRBJ1-3, with D unclear. Trimming took 4 bases from V and 0 from J, leaving 10 bases between them. This CDR3 region has 15 residues. Germline V gene data show CDR1 as MDHEN and CDR2 as SYDVKM. The CDR3 bases are TGTGCCAGCAGTTATCAGGTGAACTCTGGAAACACCATATATTTT. It encodes CASSYQVNSGNTIYF.

The gene calls are TRBV5-1 and TRBJ2-7; D is possibly TRBD2 (6 bases). The CDR3 has 15 residues. Trimming stripped 4 bases from V and 1 base from J, with 15 bases between. Germline V gives CDR1 SGHRS, CDR2 YFSETQ. CDR3 residues: CASSAGERASYEQYF. The CDR3 DNA sequence: TGCGCCAGCAGCGCCGGAGAGCGGGCATCCTACGAGCAGTACTTC.

The chain has TRBV6-1 and TRBJ2-5; 7 bases fit TRBD2. With 6 bases clipped from V and 4 bases from J, the junction kept 8 bases outside the gene matches. Germline V gene sequence: CDR1 MNHNS, CDR2 SASEGT. The CDR3 runs 14 residues. The CDR3 DNA follows: TGTGCCAGCAGGGGGGGGAGAGGGAGAGAGACCCAGTACTTC. Its protein product is CASRGGRGRETQYF.

CDR3 in amino acids: CSASPLSYNEQFF. In nucleotides, the CDR3 is TGCAGCGCCTCCCCCCTCTCCTACAATGAGCAGTTCTTC. V gene TRBV29-1 combines with J gene TRBJ2-1; D gene uncertain. This CDR3 spans 13 amino acids. Trimming took 7 bases from V and 0 from J, leaving 10 bases between them. Germline values: CDR1 SQVTM, CDR2 ANQGSEA.

The chain is built from TRBV7-3 and TRBJ1-1, with a weak D call TRBD1 (5 bases). Germline V gene sequence: CDR1 SGHTA, CDR2 FQGTGA. The CDR3 consists of 14 residues. V was shortened by 3 bases and J by 8 bases, with 16 bases between the two germline ends. CDR3 amino acids: CASSFGGKFGEAFF. CDR3 nucleotide sequence: TGTGCCAGCAGCTTTGGGGGGAAATTTGGCGAAGCTTTCTTT.

The V call is TRBV2, the J call TRBJ1-6, with a tentative D call TRBD1 (5 bases). Between the trimmed V and J ends, which lost 3 bases and 6 bases, there was a span of 12 bases. The CDR3 has 15 amino acids. In germline, CDR1 is SNHLY, CDR2 FYNNEI. CDR3 DNA: TGTGCCAGCAGTGAGGGGACCGGGGGTAATTCACCCCTCCACTTT. Translated, it gives CASSEGTGGNSPLHF. Full variable domain (missing parts from reference TRBV2 and TRBJ1-6): EPEVTQTPSHQVTQMGQEVILRCVPISNHLYFYWYRQILGQKVEFLVSFYNNEISEKSEIFDDQFSVERPDGSNFTLKIRSTKLEDSAMYFCASSEGTGGNSPLHFGNGTRLTVT.

This clonotype was observed many times. This chain joins TRBV28 and TRBJ1-4; D unclear. CDR3 length: 14 residues. Germline V gene sequence: CDR1 MDHEN, CDR2 SYDVKM. V lost 0 bases and J 7 bases, leaving 9 bases between the germline ends. The CDR3 sequence is CASSLWDVSEKLFF. Here the CDR3 DNA reads TGTGCCAGCAGTTTATGGGATGTTAGTGAAAAACTGTTTTTT.

This clonotype came up a few times. This sequence joins TRBV25-1 and TRBJ2-3; 10 positions match TRBD2. Germline CDR1 reads MGHDK; CDR2 reads SYGVNS. The CDR3 loop spans 14 amino acids. The V segment lost 8 bases and the J segment 1 base; nucleotides outside the gene matches: 3. The CDR3 DNA reads TGTGCCAGCGGAGCGGGAGGGGGCACAGATACGCAGTATTTT. Translated: CASGAGGGTDTQYF.